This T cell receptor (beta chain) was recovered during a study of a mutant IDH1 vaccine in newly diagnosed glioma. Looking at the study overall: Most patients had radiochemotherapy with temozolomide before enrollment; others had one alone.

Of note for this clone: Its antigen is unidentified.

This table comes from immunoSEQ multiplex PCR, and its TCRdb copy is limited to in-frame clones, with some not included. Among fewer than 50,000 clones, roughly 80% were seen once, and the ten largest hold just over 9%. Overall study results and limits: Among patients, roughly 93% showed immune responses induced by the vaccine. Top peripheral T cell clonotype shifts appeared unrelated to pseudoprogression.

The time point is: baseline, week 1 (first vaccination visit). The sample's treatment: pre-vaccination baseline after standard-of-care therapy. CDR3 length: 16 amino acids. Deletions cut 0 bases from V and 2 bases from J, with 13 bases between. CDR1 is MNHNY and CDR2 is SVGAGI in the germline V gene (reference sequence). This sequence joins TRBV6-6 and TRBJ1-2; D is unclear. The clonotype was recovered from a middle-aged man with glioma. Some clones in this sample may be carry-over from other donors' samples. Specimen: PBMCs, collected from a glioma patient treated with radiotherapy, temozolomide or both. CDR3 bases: TGTGCCAGCAGTTACTCCCCCGACGGCCGCAACTATGGCTACACCTTC. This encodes CASSYSPDGRNYGYTF.